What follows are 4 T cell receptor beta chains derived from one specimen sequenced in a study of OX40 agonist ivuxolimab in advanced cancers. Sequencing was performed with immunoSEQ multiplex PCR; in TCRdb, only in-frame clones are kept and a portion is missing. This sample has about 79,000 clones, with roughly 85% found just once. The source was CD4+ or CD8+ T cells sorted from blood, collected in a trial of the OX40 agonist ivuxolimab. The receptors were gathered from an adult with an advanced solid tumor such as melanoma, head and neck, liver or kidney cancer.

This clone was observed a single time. The DNA for the CDR3 is TGTGCCAGCAGTTCACGTGGGACTAGCGAGAGTAATGAGCAGTTCTTC. Protein product: CASSSRGTSESNEQFF. V usage is TRBV28 and J usage is TRBJ2-1; 10 bases fit TRBD2. CDR1 is MDHEN and CDR2 is SYDVKM in the germline V gene. The V segment lost 4 bases and the J segment 7 bases; nucleotides outside the gene matches: 10. This CDR3 is built from 16 residues.

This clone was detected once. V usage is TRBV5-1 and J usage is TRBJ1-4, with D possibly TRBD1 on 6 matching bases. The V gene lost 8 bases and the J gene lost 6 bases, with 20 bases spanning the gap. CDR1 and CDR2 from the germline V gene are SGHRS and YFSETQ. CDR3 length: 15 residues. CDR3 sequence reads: CASRLRRGADEKLFF. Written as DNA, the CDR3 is TGCGCCAGTCGACTTCGACGGGGGGCGGATGAAAAACTGTTTTTT.

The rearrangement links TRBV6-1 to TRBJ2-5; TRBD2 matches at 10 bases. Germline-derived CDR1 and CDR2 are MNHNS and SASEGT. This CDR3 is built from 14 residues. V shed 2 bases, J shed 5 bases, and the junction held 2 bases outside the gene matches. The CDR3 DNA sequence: TGTGCCAGCAGTGAATCTAGCGGGAGTGAGACCCAGTACTTC. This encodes CASSESSGSETQYF.

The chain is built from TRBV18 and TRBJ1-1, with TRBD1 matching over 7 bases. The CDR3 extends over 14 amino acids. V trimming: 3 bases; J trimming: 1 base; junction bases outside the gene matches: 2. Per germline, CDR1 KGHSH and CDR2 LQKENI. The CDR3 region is CASSPGQWNTEAFF. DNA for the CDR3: TGTGCCAGCTCACCGGGACAGTGGAACACTGAAGCTTTCTTT.